One and the same sample provided the 5 T cell receptor beta chains below, sequenced in a study of graft-versus-host responses after intestinal transplantation. The method was immunoSEQ multiplex PCR; TCRdb's version includes in-frame clones alone and lacks a portion of them. The sample consists of 25,000 to 35,000 clones, 70% to 90% of them appearing once. Source: PBMCs, taken roughly 68 weeks after intestinal transplantation. Receptor source: a human patient who received an intestinal transplant, so some T cells may come from the graft donor.

This chain links TRBV6-9 with TRBJ1-2; 7 nucleotides line up with TRBD1. Germline CDR1 is MNHGY and CDR2 is SVAAGI. This CDR3 is built from 14 residues. V lost 4 bases, J lost 6 bases, and 8 bases stayed unmatched. CDR3 loop: CASSSPTGSDGYTF. The DNA for the CDR3 is TGTGCCAGCAGTTCTCCGACAGGGTCCGATGGCTACACCTTC.

This sequence joins TRBV6-1 and TRBJ1-5; 9 bases align to TRBD1. Germline V gene sequence: CDR1 MNHNS, CDR2 SASEGT. This CDR3 is built from 14 residues. The J segment lost 7 bases and the V segment lost 6 bases, leaving 7 bases of the junction unmatched. CDR3 sequence: CASSETGGTQPQHF. CDR3 in DNA: TGTGCCAGCAGCGAGACAGGGGGAACCCAGCCCCAGCATTTT.

In its sample, this clone was seen a few times. The chain recombines TRBV2 with TRBJ1-1, with D tentatively TRBD1 (6 bases). Trimming left V 8 bases short and J 3 bases short, with 16 bases between. The CDR3 loop spans 14 amino acids. Germline V CDR1 and CDR2: SNHLY, FYNNEI. The DNA for the CDR3 is TGTGCCAGCGTGCGATACAGGGCGCACACTGAAGCTTTCTTT. Encoded protein: CASVRYRAHTEAFF.

The rearrangement uses TRBV19 and TRBJ2-1; 7 bases are a match to TRBD1. The CDR3 contains 14 residues. CDR1 LNHDA and CDR2 SQIVND come from the germline V gene (reference sequence). With 4 bases clipped from V and 7 bases from J, the junction kept 7 bases outside the gene matches. The CDR3 loop is CASSTRQGGNEQFF. CDR3 DNA: TGTGCCAGTAGTACCCGACAGGGTGGAAATGAGCAGTTCTTC. Drawing the rest from reference TRBV19 and TRBJ2-1, the complete variable domain is DGGITQSPKYLFRKEGQNVTLSCEQNLNHDAMYWYRQDPGQGLRLIYYSQIVNDFQKGDIAEGYSVSREKKESFPLTVTSAQKNPTAFYLCASSTRQGGNEQFFGPGTRLTVL.

This sequence joins TRBV30 and TRBJ2-6; D may be TRBD2 (5 bases). Germline loops: CDR1 GTSNPN, CDR2 SVGIG (reference sequence). V was cut by 4 bases and J by 2 bases, with 15 bases left in between. The CDR3 is made up of 16 amino acids. CDR3 sequence (DNA): TGTGCCTGGATATCTCAAAGGACTCCTGGGGCCAACGTCCTGACTTTC. As protein: CAWISQRTPGANVLTF. Supplemented by reference TRBV30 and TRBJ2-6, the full variable domain reads SQTIHQWPATLVQPVGSPLSLECTVEGTSNPNLYWYRQAAGRGLQLLFYSVGIGQISSEVPQNLSASRPQDRQFILSSKKLLLSDSGFYLCAWISQRTPGANVLTFGAGSRLTVL.